Following are 21 T cell receptor beta chains from one sample sequenced in a study of T-cell reconstitution after alpha-beta-depleted transplantation in children. Unique molecular identifiers were used to barcode this TCRbeta library. TCRdb recomputed calls from the PCR reads with MiXCR, one row per CDR3 protein. The sample lists about 580,000 distinct CDR3 sequences, about 23% occurring once. Material: PBMCs, mostly from graft donor cells, obtained 360 days after TCRalphabeta/CD19-depleted stem cell transplant. The origin of the receptors is a boy under two years old who had a stem cell transplant for acute myeloid leukemia, so the T cells may come from the graft donor.

V gene TRBV29-1 combines with J gene TRBJ2-2; TRBD2 matches 7 bases. The germline V gene encodes CDR1 SQVTM and CDR2 ANQGSEA. The CDR3 loop spans 14 amino acids. The V gene end was trimmed by 4 bases and the J gene end by 2 bases; junction bases not matched to a gene: 4. CDR3 amino acids: CSVGGGRNTGELFF. The CDR3 nucleotides read TGCAGCGTTGGGGGAGGGAGAAACACCGGGGAGCTGTTTTTT.

The V call is TRBV10-3, the J call TRBJ2-5; perhaps TRBD2 as D (5 bases). Germline V gene data show CDR1 as ENHRY and CDR2 as SYGVKD. CDR3 length: 15 residues. V was shortened by 3 bases and J by 6 bases, with 17 bases between the two germline ends. The CDR3 is CAISDHDRGQKTQYF. CDR3 DNA: TGTGCCATCAGTGATCACGACCGGGGTCAAAAGACCCAGTACTTC.

The chain is built from TRBV12-3 or TRBV12-4 and TRBJ1-1; D remains ambiguous. The V and J ends lost 3 bases and 0 bases respectively, with 17 bases between them. The CDR3 length is 17 residues. CDR3 sequence reads: CASSFSAGHGMNTEAFF. The DNA for the CDR3 is TGTGCCAGCAGTTTCTCTGCGGGTCACGGAATGAACACTGAAGCTTTCTTT.

This clonotype was seen many times. The DNA for the CDR3 is TGTGCCAGCAGCTTAGCCGTTCCTGGTTATGGCTACACCTTC. It is translated as CASSLAVPGYGYTF. V and J are TRBV7-9 and TRBJ1-2; no definite D call. This CDR3 spans 14 amino acids. V was shortened by 0 bases and J by 5 bases, with 10 bases between the two germline ends. Germline V gene data show CDR1 as SEHNR and CDR2 as FQNEAQ (reference sequence).

This chain links TRBV5-1 with TRBJ1-4, with D possibly being TRBD1 (6 bases). Germline CDR1 reads SGHRS; CDR2 reads YFSETQ. CDR3 length: 15 residues. Trimming stripped 0 bases from V and 4 bases from J, with 10 bases between. CDR3 sequence reads: CASSLEQGLNEKLFF. The CDR3 DNA reads as TGCGCCAGCAGCTTGGAACAGGGACTTAATGAAAAACTGTTTTTT.

This clonotype was picked up many times. V gene TRBV6-5 combines with J gene TRBJ2-2; 12 positions match TRBD2. There are 17 residues in the CDR3. The V segment lost 2 bases and the J segment 7 bases; nucleotides outside the gene matches: 8. Looked up from germline, CDR1 is MNHEY and CDR2 is SVGAGI. The DNA of the CDR3 is TGTGCCAGCAGTTACCCATTGACTAGCGGGGGCGTCGGGGAGCTGTTTTTT. Amino acids: CASSYPLTSGGVGELFF.

This clonotype has only a few counts. This rearrangement joins TRBV4-1 to TRBJ1-2, with 10 bases aligning to TRBD1. The CDR3 is made up of 19 amino acids. Germline values: CDR1 MGHRA, CDR2 YSYEKL. The V gene end was trimmed by 0 bases and the J gene end by 2 bases; junction bases not matched to a gene: 12. The CDR3 DNA reads TGCGCCAGCAGCCAAGATGAATGGGACAGGGGACTTCCCAACTATGGCTACACCTTC. Translated: CASSQDEWDRGLPNYGYTF.

Concerning this clonotype: A single base separates this from a much larger clone, so it may be a read error. The gene calls are TRBV12-3 or TRBV12-4 and TRBJ1-2; D unclear. Between the trimmed V and J ends, which lost 3 bases and 4 bases, there was a span of 9 bases. CDR3 length equals 13 residues. The CDR3 loop is CASSFGRIYGYTF. DNA of the CDR3: TGTGCCAGCAGTTTTGGCAGGATCTATGGCTACACCTTC.

The CDR3 DNA reads TGCAGTGCTGCGCGGGGGGGAAGCCAAGAGACCCAGTACTTC. Translated, it gives CSAARGGSQETQYF. The V gene is TRBV20-1, the J gene TRBJ2-5, with 9 bases aligning to TRBD2. CDR1 is DFQATT and CDR2 is SNEGSKA in the germline V gene (reference sequence). J gave up 1 base and V 5 bases, and 5 bases lay outside the gene matches. The CDR3 runs to 14 residues.

This clonotype was seen many times. The chain has TRBV4-3 and TRBJ2-1; D remains ambiguous. The CDR3 contains 16 residues. V was cut by 0 bases and J by 0 bases, with 9 bases left in between. Looked up from germline, CDR1 is LGHNA and CDR2 is YSLEER. The CDR3 nucleotides are TGCGCCAGCAGCCAAGATGGGCCCCACTCCTACAATGAGCAGTTCTTC. This codes for CASSQDGPHSYNEQFF.

This clonotype was counted at least ten times. V usage is TRBV6-5 and J usage is TRBJ2-3, with a weak D call TRBD1 (5 bases). This CDR3 is built from 17 residues. Trimming took off 2 bases at V and 2 bases at J, with 17 bases between the two ends. Germline-derived CDR1 and CDR2 are MNHEY and SVGAGI. The CDR3 here is CASSYDSQELATDTQYF. CDR3 coding DNA: TGTGCCAGCAGTTACGACTCACAGGAGTTGGCCACAGATACGCAGTATTTT.

This clonotype was found a few times. CDR3 region: CASSLRLPSSYEQYF. The CDR3 bases are TGTGCCAGCAGCTTAAGGCTCCCGAGCTCCTACGAGCAGTACTTC. The chain couples TRBV7-2 to TRBJ2-7; D gene uncertain. The CDR3 sequence is 15 residues long. V lost 2 bases and J 0 bases, leaving 11 bases between the germline ends. From germline, CDR1 is SGHTA and CDR2 FQGNSA.

This clonotype was seen a handful of times. This chain connects TRBV9 to TRBJ2-1, with D tentatively TRBD1 (5 bases). The CDR3 contains 13 residues. The germline gives CDR1 SGDLS, CDR2 YYNGEE. V was trimmed by 0 bases and J by 8 bases, leaving 9 bases between them. CDR3 coding DNA: TGTGCCAGCAGCGTAGACAGGATAGATGAGCAGTTCTTC. It codes for CASSVDRIDEQFF.

At least ten counts were recorded for this clonotype. The chain recombines TRBV12-3 or TRBV12-4 with TRBJ2-7; TRBD2 aligns across 9 bases. Unmatched junction bases numbered 6, after V lost 7 bases and J lost 2 bases. The CDR3 is 14 amino acids. For the CDR3, the DNA is TGTGCCAGCACGCCAGCGGGGGGAGCCTACGAGCAGTACTTC. It encodes CASTPAGGAYEQYF.

The chain recombines TRBV7-2 with TRBJ2-4; a weak D match, TRBD2 (6 bases). The V end was cut by 5 bases, the J end by 0 bases, with 14 bases between. The CDR3 has 16 amino acids. Germline V lookup: CDR1 SGHTA, CDR2 FQGNSA. The CDR3 protein is CASSLGWGLAKNIQYF. The CDR3 bases are TGTGCCAGCAGCCTAGGTTGGGGACTAGCCAAAAACATTCAGTACTTC.

This chain joins TRBV29-1 and TRBJ1-1; a possible D gene is TRBD1 (6 bases). Trimming took off 6 bases at V and 5 bases at J, with 13 bases between the two ends. CDR1 is SQVTM and CDR2 is ANQGSEA in the germline V gene. The CDR3 contains 12 residues. CDR3 nucleotide sequence: TGCAGCGTCGTTACAGGGACGACTGAAGCTTTCTTT. Encoded protein: CSVVTGTTEAFF.

The chain has TRBV7-2 and TRBJ2-5; 11 bases agree with TRBD2. This CDR3 spans 14 amino acids. Germline CDR1 is SGHTA and CDR2 is FQGNSA. V shed 5 bases, J shed 4 bases, and the junction held 3 bases outside the gene matches. CDR3 sequence (DNA): TGTGCCAGCAGCCGTAGCGGGGGGGCAGAGACCCAGTACTTC. It translates to CASSRSGGAETQYF.

The chain uses TRBV10-3 and TRBJ1-2, with a weak D call TRBD1 (5 bases). CDR3 length equals 15 residues. Trimming shortened V by 3 bases and J by 2 bases, and 13 bases separated the two germline ends. From germline, CDR1 is ENHRY and CDR2 SYGVKD. CDR3 DNA: TGTGCCATCAGTGAAGAGGGACTTCCAAACTATGGCTACACCTTC. Its translation is CAISEEGLPNYGYTF.

The chain has TRBV27 and TRBJ1-5; D may be TRBD1 (6 bases). The V and J ends lost 5 bases and 4 bases respectively, with 15 bases between them. The CDR3 sequence is 15 residues long. Per the germline V gene, CDR1 is MNHEY and CDR2 is SMNVEV (reference sequence). The CDR3 here is CASSPNGGANQPQHF. CDR3 bases: TGTGCCAGCAGTCCCAACGGGGGCGCGAATCAGCCCCAGCATTTT.

The chain employs TRBV5-1 and TRBJ2-5; 7 bases are a match to TRBD1. V gave up 2 bases and J gave up 1 base; unmatched junction bases: 5. Germline V CDR1 and CDR2: SGHRS, YFSETQ. This CDR3 is 15 amino acids long. CDR3 bases: TGCGCCAGCAGCTTCCGCCGGGACAGCCAAGAGACCCAGTACTTC. This gives the protein CASSFRRDSQETQYF.

This CDR3 is CSARDPPPGLHNEQFF. The CDR3 bases are TGCAGTGCTAGAGATCCCCCTCCGGGACTTCACAATGAGCAGTTCTTC. The chain uses TRBV20-1 and TRBJ2-1, with D perhaps TRBD2 (6 bases). The CDR3 contains 16 residues. Deletions cut 0 bases from V and 5 bases from J, with 17 bases between. CDR1 and CDR2 (germline): DFQATT, SNEGSKA (reference sequence).